This T cell receptor (beta chain) is drawn from a study of blood T cell repertoires in COVID-19. About the research overall: From T cells, B-cell-depleted T cells, or PBMCs came the material, which was cDNA or gDNA.

The V end lost 1 base, the J end lost 4 bases, and 8 bases lay between the germline ends. CDR3 length: 14 residues. Germline V gene lookup returns CDR1 SGHAT and CDR2 FQNNGV. Cohort placement rested on clinical history that participants reported themselves. No more than 2 weeks before study entry, exposed participants had met a case of COVID-19. Profiling relied on immunoSEQ multiplex PCR, and the TCRdb table lists in-frame clones only, not all of them. Of about 160,000 clones listed, around 90% are singletons. This clonotype originated in a woman aged 35 to 49 who had been exposed to COVID-19. The J gene is TRBJ1-5, the V gene TRBV11-2, with D maybe TRBD1 (5 bases). Material for sequencing was PBMCs or T cells enriched from blood (not recorded which). The CDR3 DNA follows: TGTGCCAGCAGCTTAGGCGGGGGAAATCAGCCCCAGCATTTT. Translated: CASSLGGGNQPQHF.